The next 24 T cell receptor beta chains were all read from a single sample in a study of T-cell memory formation after mild COVID-19. MiXCR, run by TCRdb on the 5' RACE reads, gives a single entry per CDR3 protein. Of 200,000 to 300,000 distinct CDR3 sequences listed, over 15% are singletons. Sequencing input: PBMCs or a T cell subset sorted from them (not recorded which). The source is a man younger than 30 who had mild COVID-19 (a few samples of this study predate the infection). Cell type and time point are not known.

This clonotype was recorded at least ten times. The V gene is TRBV19, the J gene TRBJ2-7; 7 bases are shared with TRBD1. V trimming: 3 bases; J trimming: 2 bases; junction bases outside the gene matches: 4. The CDR3 has 14 amino acids. Germline CDR1 LNHDA, CDR2 SQIVND (reference sequence). As DNA, the CDR3 is TGTGCCAGTAGTATTTTGGACAGGACCTACGAGCAGTACTTC. Protein: CASSILDRTYEQYF.

This clonotype was picked up a small number of times. The rearrangement joins TRBV7-9 to TRBJ2-2; a weak D match, TRBD1 (6 bases). V lost 4 bases to trimming and J lost 1 base, with 7 bases between them. The CDR3 consists of 14 residues. From germline, CDR1 is SEHNR and CDR2 FQNEAQ (reference sequence). The CDR3 DNA sequence: TGTGCCAGCAGCTCGGACAGGAACACCGGGGAGCTGTTTTTT. Its translation: CASSSDRNTGELFF.

This clonotype was found a few times. For the CDR3, the DNA is TGTGCCAGCAGTACAGGGTCGGTGGGTCAGCCCCAGCATTTT. Translation: CASSTGSVGQPQHF. V is TRBV6-5 and J is TRBJ1-5; D is possibly TRBD1 (6 bases). The germline V gene encodes CDR1 MNHEY and CDR2 SVGAGI. The CDR3 spans 14 residues. V lost 5 bases to trimming and J lost 6 bases, with 14 bases between them.

This sequence joins TRBV7-2 and TRBJ1-2; D unclear. Germline loops: CDR1 SGHTA, CDR2 FQGNSA. The CDR3 is 15 residues long. V lost 3 bases, J lost 4 bases, and 15 bases lay in between. The CDR3 DNA reads as TGTGCCAGCAGCTTCTTGACCGCCTCGGGCTATGGCTACACCTTC. Translating it yields CASSFLTASGYGYTF.

This chain uses TRBV15 with TRBJ1-2; D is unresolved. Germline values: CDR1 LNHNV, CDR2 YYDKDF (reference sequence). This CDR3 spans 15 amino acids. V lost 1 base to trimming and J lost 1 base, with 10 bases between them. CDR3 sequence: CATSRVGINNYGYTF. CDR3 bases: TGTGCCACCAGCAGAGTTGGTATAAATAACTATGGCTACACCTTC.

This clonotype was seen more than once but under ten times. The rearrangement joins TRBV6-5 to TRBJ2-3, with 7 bases matching TRBD1. This CDR3 contains 16 residues. The germline gives CDR1 MNHEY, CDR2 SVGAGI. Unmatched junction bases numbered 12, after V lost 6 bases and J lost 3 bases. CDR3 in DNA: TGTGCCAGCAGGGTCAGTCAGACAGGGTGGACAGATACGCAGTATTTT. As protein: CASRVSQTGWTDTQYF.

J is TRBJ1-5 and V is TRBV12-3 or TRBV12-4, with D possibly being TRBD1 (5 bases). Trimming removed 10 bases from V and 5 bases from J, with 12 bases in between. The CDR3 has 12 residues. The CDR3 spells CATRGGDQPQHF. CDR3 in DNA: TGTGCCACCCGGGGGGGGGATCAGCCCCAGCATTTT.

This clonotype was counted many times. V and J are TRBV12-3 or TRBV12-4 and TRBJ1-1; D unclear. The CDR3 contains 13 residues. Trimming removed 1 base from V and 4 bases from J, with 7 bases in between. CDR3 nucleotide sequence: TGTGCCAGCAGTTTAGGACCCAGCACTGAAGCTTTCTTT. Translated, it gives CASSLGPSTEAFF.

This clonotype appeared a few times. The J gene is TRBJ2-5, the V gene TRBV15, with D possibly being TRBD2 (6 bases). V was clipped by 1 base and J by 9 bases, with 18 bases between them. The length of the CDR3 is 15 residues. Germline CDR1 reads LNHNV; CDR2 reads YYDKDF (reference sequence). The CDR3, as DNA: TGTGCCACCAGCAGAGGGGACTGGCCGACTTTGGCCCAGTACTTC. It translates to CATSRGDWPTLAQYF.

The chain carries TRBV12-3 or TRBV12-4 and TRBJ1-2; no reliable D call. The CDR3 sequence is 12 residues long. V was trimmed by 3 bases and J by 8 bases, leaving 10 bases between them. CDR3 coding DNA: TGTGCCAGCAGTTTGCCCATTCAGGGCTACACCTTC. Protein product: CASSLPIQGYTF.

The rearrangement uses TRBV5-1 and TRBJ1-6; 10 nucleotides align to TRBD1. Looked up from germline, CDR1 is SGHRS and CDR2 is YFSETQ. V dropped 1 base and J dropped 8; count of bases not matched to a gene: 3. The CDR3 has 15 amino acids. The CDR3 spells CASSLWTGGDSPLHF. The DNA of the CDR3 is TGCGCCAGCAGCTTGTGGACAGGGGGGGATTCACCCCTCCACTTT.

This clonotype turned up a few times. V and J are TRBV18 and TRBJ1-6; 7 bases map to TRBD1. The CDR3 is 15 amino acids. Trimming at V came to 3 bases and at J to 5 bases, leaving 4 bases not matched to a gene. Germline CDR1 is KGHSH and CDR2 is LQKENI. The CDR3 sequence is CASSPRQGNNSPLHF. CDR3 coding DNA: TGTGCCAGCTCACCTCGACAGGGAAATAATTCACCCCTCCACTTT.

This clonotype came up a few times. This chain links TRBV5-1 with TRBJ2-3; D might be TRBD1 (6 bases). The CDR3 totals 13 residues. V lost 3 bases and J 5 bases, leaving 10 bases between the germline ends. Germline V gene data show CDR1 as SGHRS and CDR2 as YFSETQ. The CDR3: CASSWTARDTQYF. In nucleotides, the CDR3 is TGCGCCAGCAGCTGGACAGCCAGAGATACGCAGTATTTT.

The sample holds a few counts of this clonotype. The rearrangement joins TRBV20-1 to TRBJ2-7, with D perhaps given as TRBD1 or TRBD2 (5 bases each). This CDR3 is 12 amino acids long. Germline V gene lookup returns CDR1 DFQATT and CDR2 SNEGSKA (reference sequence). V lost 3 bases, J lost 2 bases, and 8 bases lay in between. CDR3 coding DNA: TGCAGTGCTAGTTGGGACCCCTACGAGCAGTACGTC. It translates to CSASWDPYEQYV.

This clonotype was detected only a few times. This chain uses TRBV7-2 with TRBJ1-5; TRBD1 matches 8 bases. CDR3 length: 19 residues. J lost 7 bases, V lost 2 bases, and 19 bases had no gene match. Germline loops: CDR1 SGHTA, CDR2 FQGNSA. The CDR3 loop reads CASSLKGQDFRLQRQPQHF. Here the CDR3 DNA reads TGTGCCAGCAGCTTAAAGGGACAGGACTTCAGGTTGCAAAGGCAGCCCCAGCATTTT.

The rearrangement joins TRBV12-5 to TRBJ2-7, with D maybe TRBD1 (6 bases). The CDR3 consists of 17 residues. Germline CDR1 is LGHNT and CDR2 is FRNRAP. The ends were cut back, 3 bases at V and 5 bases at J, with 23 bases in the middle. CDR3 in amino acids: CASGFPWVQGPVHEQYF. The CDR3 DNA sequence: TGTGCTAGTGGTTTCCCTTGGGTCCAGGGGCCGGTCCACGAGCAGTACTTC.

This clonotype turned up a few times. The chain joins TRBV5-1 to TRBJ2-7, with TRBD1 matching 7 bases. From germline, CDR1 is SGHRS and CDR2 YFSETQ. J gave up 1 base and V 3 bases, and 7 bases lay outside the gene matches. The CDR3 loop spans 15 amino acids. CDR3 in DNA: TGCGCCAGCAGCTATACAGGGGCTCCTTCCTACGAGCAGTACTTC. Residues: CASSYTGAPSYEQYF. Full variable domain (rest looked up from reference TRBV5-1 and TRBJ2-7): KAGVTQTPRYLIKTRGQQVTLSCSPISGHRSVSWYQQTPGQGLQFLFEYFSETQRNKGNFPGRFSGRQFSNSRSEMNVSTLELGDSALYLCASSYTGAPSYEQYFGPGTRLTVT.

J is TRBJ1-2 and V is TRBV29-1; unclear D gene. The CDR3 extends over 12 amino acids. V lost 4 bases and J 8 bases, leaving 14 bases between the germline ends. Germline loops: CDR1 SQVTM, CDR2 ANQGSEA. The CDR3 loop is CSVARGGGGYTF. CDR3 sequence (DNA): TGCAGCGTTGCGCGGGGTGGAGGCGGCTACACCTTC.

There are a few counts of this clonotype. This chain connects TRBV7-9 to TRBJ1-2; a possible D gene is TRBD1 (6 bases). V lost 4 bases and J lost 4, with 16 bases in between. CDR1 is SEHNR and CDR2 is FQNEAQ in the germline V gene (reference sequence). The CDR3 totals 15 residues. CDR3 in DNA: TGTGCCAGCAGCTCCTTAGACAGGCCTTCCTATGGCTACACCTTC. This translates into CASSSLDRPSYGYTF.

This clonotype was observed a few times. The rearrangement joins TRBV7-9 to TRBJ1-1; D call uncertain. V was trimmed by 5 bases and J by 6 bases, leaving 22 bases between them. The CDR3 consists of 16 residues. Germline CDR1 is SEHNR and CDR2 is FQNEAQ (reference sequence). The CDR3 bases are TGTGCCAGCAGCCCCCCGTTAGAGCGTGTTGCGGCTGAAGCTTTCTTT. Its protein is CASSPPLERVAAEAFF.

This clonotype has only a few counts. V and J are TRBV28 and TRBJ2-5, with 7 positions matching TRBD2. The CDR3 sequence is 15 residues long. Per the germline V gene, CDR1 is MDHEN and CDR2 is SYDVKM. Losses at the gene ends were 2 bases for V and 3 bases for J; bases not matched to a gene: 6. The CDR3 here is CASSLGYAGEETQYF. The DNA of the CDR3 is TGTGCCAGCAGTTTAGGATACGCGGGGGAAGAGACCCAGTACTTC.

The sample holds a few counts of this clonotype. The rearrangement joins TRBV21-1 to TRBJ2-3; TRBD1, as called in the table, went unchecked against the DNA. TRBV21-1 is recorded as a pseudogene. This CDR3 has 12 residues. The chain's CDR3 is CASSDPPDTQYF. The CDR3 bases are TGTGCCAGCAGTGACCCCCCAGATACGCAGTATTTT.

This clonotype was seen more than once but under ten times. The rearrangement joins TRBV7-9 to TRBJ1-2, with no clear D. CDR3 length: 14 residues. Germline lookup yields CDR1 SEHNR and CDR2 FQNEAQ (reference sequence). V was clipped by 5 bases and J by 4 bases, with 14 bases between them. The CDR3 loop reads CASSTGRRIYGYTF. The CDR3 DNA reads TGTGCCAGCAGCACCGGACGGAGAATCTATGGCTACACCTTC.

This chain connects TRBV4-1 to TRBJ2-4; 9 bases fit TRBD1. Germline CDR1 reads MGHRA; CDR2 reads YSYEKL. The CDR3 runs 14 residues. With 2 bases clipped from V and 5 bases from J, the junction kept 1 base outside the gene matches. The CDR3 DNA sequence: TGCGCCAGCAGCCAATACAGGGGGCAAAACATTCAGTACTTC. Translated, it gives CASSQYRGQNIQYF.